The present T cell receptor (beta chain) was sequenced within a study of control samples from healthy donors and cancer patients. Produced via immunoSEQ multiplex PCR; TCRdb's table is partial and in-frame only. In the table there are approximately 190,000 clones, around 90% of which are singletons. Trimming removed 4 bases from V and 3 bases from J, with 7 bases in between. The CDR3 length is 12 residues. The chain links TRBV12-3 or TRBV12-4 to TRBJ2-7; D ambiguous. The clonotype was recovered from a man aged 25 to 45 in good health. Material for sequencing was blood. CDR3 residues: CASSWSGYEQYF. The CDR3 nucleotides read TGTGCCAGCAGTTGGTCCGGCTACGAGCAGTACTTC.